Sequencing of this T cell receptor (beta chain) was carried out in a study of cytomegalovirus exposure and HLA in healthy donors (dated by TCRdb to about 2017). Some background on the complete study: According to an earlier analysis of several hundred of the donors, about 179 million T cells yielded roughly 110 million unique TCR beta sequences and about 280 Gb of sequence data. In the later analysis, no new phenotypic data were used to find candidate immune exposures; instead, reliance was placed on TCR beta sequences and their occurrence across donors. The study aimed to test whether signatures of past pathogen exposure could be identified by cataloging public T cell receptors. Typing coverage varied by locus: roughly 629-640 donors for A, B, C, DRB1 and DQB1; approximately 500 for DQA1; about 600 for DPA1; some 470 for DPB1. A later analysis re-analyzed previously published TCR beta repertoires from 600 to 850 donors and added high-resolution HLA genotyping to study TCR occurrence patterns. HLA typing covered class I and class II loci at four-digit resolution. Besides the first cohort of approximately 710 subjects, a separate validation cohort made up of 120 or so different subjects was used. The study combined high-throughput TCR immunosequencing, statistical association of individual TCRs with disease status, and machine learning to predict cytomegalovirus infection status. A later genetic analysis used genome-wide SNP genotypes for about 65% of the 666 donors, treating that subset as a discovery cohort. Donor age, sex, ethnicity and CMV serostatus were collected together with the repertoire data. Roughly 310 gigabases of sequencing data and 78 million or so unique TCR sequences were included in an early release covering about 700 HLA-typed donors. An earlier analysis of some 500 of the donors used high-throughput TCR beta sequencing to judge whether each TCR beta V gene segment behaved as functional or pseudogenic. Using immunosequencing, the study profiled T cell repertoires from about 650 subjects and related those repertoires to cytomegalovirus serostatus. Of the 300 to 450 genotyped donors, approximately 80% fell in the genetic ancestry cluster associated with self-reported Caucasian donors. Among around 400 genotyped donors of the cohort, an average of approximately 240,000 unique TCR beta nucleotide sequences was sequenced per donor, of which roughly 17% were non-productive. Every discovery cohort repertoire had been produced on one sequencing platform. Because of strong linkage in the cohort, roughly five DR-DQ haplotypes were treated as single units for association and clustering.

The cohort was made up of 500 to 850 healthy bone marrow donors. At the time of sampling, all cohort members were nominally healthy, though unrecorded immune exposures were likely present. The donor was CMV seropositive and belonged to the group of 270 or so seropositive cohort members. A peripheral blood sample was collected from each donor, and TCR beta sequencing was performed on peripheral blood mononuclear cells. Genomic DNA extraction from the blood cell samples was performed with the Qiagen DNeasy Blood Extraction Kit. Findings and caveats that apply to the study as a whole: A later analysis associated around 16,000 TCR beta sequences with specific HLA alleles at a false discovery rate of 0.05. A later genetic analysis associated a missense DCLRE1C variant with V-gene and J-gene trimming of TCR beta chains, and an independent cohort replicated the association. A later analysis found that most CMV-associated TCR beta chains appeared HLA-restricted, with HLA associations seemingly driven largely by CMV exposure. HLA typing was unavailable for some donors at each locus, so association tests used only the typed subset. Some IMGT-functional V segments, including TRBV6-2 and TRBV6-3, could not be told apart with the 87-base-pair reads, so those segments were excluded. According to the authors, the approach could potentially be generalized to other disease states and immunological phenotypes. Most TCR sequences were seen in very few donors, while some public TCRs were found in many individuals. The earlier analysis of fewer than 750 of the donors excluded roughly 16 rarely observed V segments, including chromosome 9 orphons, because counts were too low. Sequencing depth was assumed to be roughly uniform across donors in the presence/absence analyses, though that assumption may not hold. Strong co-occurrence of HLA alleles, especially DR and DQ, made assigning TCR associations to individual alleles difficult. In a later analysis, the rate of TCR association differed among HLA loci, with DRB1 alleles having the most associated TCRs and HLA-C alleles having the fewest. A later genetic analysis reported fewer N-insertions in productive TCRs among donors in an Asian-associated ancestry cluster than the roughly 620-donor mean. A later analysis found that HLA-associated TCR beta chains were more clonally expanded and had lower generation probabilities than equally common non-associated chains. A cluster of highly shared sequence variants was judged likely to be a technical artifact of the sequencing pipeline. The only immune exposure information available for the cohort was CMV serostatus. The classifier was reported to diagnose cytomegalovirus status with high specificity and sensitivity in both the original cohort and the validation cohort. This cohort had only TCR beta chains sequenced, and the lack of alpha or paired-chain data limited which features could be detected. Correlated functional status among segregating V segments might be attributable to linkage disequilibrium, but an unknown experimental factor could not be ruled out. A total of 164 TCR beta chains were listed by the study as associated with cytomegalovirus. A later analysis reported that several top co-occurrence clusters appeared linked to parvovirus B19, influenza, CMV and Epstein-Barr virus. A further reported finding was that TCR beta sequences accurately predicted the HLA-A and HLA-B alleles for most subjects in the first cohort. Broadly in line with IMGT annotations, most TCR beta V segments showed up in productive rearrangements about 90% or about 30% of the time in an earlier analysis of under 700 of the donors. A few of the identified cytomegalovirus-associated TCR beta chains were confirmed in vitro to be specific for cytomegalovirus antigens.

The library was built by means of the immunoSEQ multiplex PCR assay. The multiplex PCR relied on a mix of 60 forward primers for TCR Vbeta segments and 13 reverse primers for TCR Jbeta segments. A multiplex PCR assay on genomic DNA amplified the CDR3 region of rearranged TCR beta genes. The Illumina HiSeq System was used to sequence the amplified TCR beta libraries as 87-base-pair reads. Turning to the authors' computational methods: Across the 640 or so repertoires, a later analysis counted 60 million to 90 million unique TCR beta chains, around 11 million of which were shared by at least two donors. A nearest-neighbor algorithm error-corrected the raw reads and collapsed the reads into unique sequences, merging closely related sequences to remove PCR and sequencing errors. To assign V, D and J gene segments, CDR3 sequences were aligned to IMGT reference sequences. For a sequence to be retained, at least a six-nucleotide match to both a V gene segment and a J gene segment was required. Rearrangements were classified as productive when the CDR3 lacked stop codons and remained in frame with V and J, and all other rearrangements were classified as non-productive. CDR3 was defined according to IMGT convention as the region running from the second conserved V-encoded cysteine to the conserved J-encoded phenylalanine. The earlier analysis of about 570 of the donors excluded any sequence lacking an unambiguous match to a single V gene segment. An earlier analysis of about 600 of the donors called V segments functional above 56.7% productive rearrangements and segregating when the between-donor standard deviation exceeded 5%. A statistical classification framework was built to diagnose cytomegalovirus status from the catalog of TCR beta chain sequences. In a later analysis, TCR nucleotide sequences were compared against IMGT/GENE-DB human TR gene sequences so that V and J genes could be assigned. A later analysis assigned CDR3 sequences and most-parsimonious VDJ recombination scenarios with the TCRdist pipeline. A later analysis defined each TCR beta chain by its CDR3 amino acid sequence plus V-gene family, and excluded reads lacking a unique V-gene family. To address suspected cross-contamination and a sequencing artifact, a later analysis removed some 620 highly shared, low-generation-probability nucleotide sequences. In a later analysis, a clonal expansion index for each public chain was calculated from normalized within-repertoire ranks of inferred template counts. In a later analysis, generation probabilities were computed with a VDJ recombination model fitted to out-of-frame rearrangements, and the resulting probabilities were checked against IGoR. In a later analysis, hypergeometric tests were used to score TCR-TCR, TCR-HLA and TCR-CMV co-occurrence, with a repertoire-size bias correction applied to TCR pairs. In a later analysis, false discovery rates were estimated by permuting HLA or CMV assignments 20 times. A later analysis grouped co-occurring TCRs with DBSCAN, adding TCRdist sequence similarity when clustering within HLA-allele-positive subsets. Repertoires with fewer than 30,000 or more than 120,000 public chains, plus five repertoires with anomalous nucleotide sharing, were excluded from co-occurrence clustering. The table comes from immuneACCESS by way of TCRdb, which keeps in-frame sequences with V and J called. Part of the clones is missing from these tables; in studies checked, under half for an unresolved V gene and the rest for unknown reasons. Clonal size and the V and J genes are those of that table, whereas D and trimming came from the DNA. This sample lists 180,000 or so clones; approximately 80% were detected once. The ten largest clones capture 4.5% of the sample.

For this clone: The antigen it recognizes is unknown. The record has no base qualities; no much larger clone is one base away.

Taken from the germline V gene (reference sequence), the CDR1 and CDR2 loops are SGHNT and YYREEE. V gives up 0 bases and J gives up 1 base, and the segment between their germline ends measures 12 bases. From the cysteine up to the phenylalanine, the CDR3 has a length of 16 residues. Just the 48-base CDR3 DNA is kept, in frame starting at base 1. The TCR comes from a woman aged 45-59 years in good health and CMV-seropositive. This receptor chain uses TRBV5-4 and TRBJ2-3; the D gene lacks a confident call. The sequenced sample consisted of PBMCs. DNA sequence: TGTGCCAGCAGCTTGGGAGCCTTACCGGGCACAGATACGCAGTATTTT. Translated, this is CASSLGALPGTDTQYF. The variable domain in full, with residues beyond the CDR3 obtained from the reference TRBV5-4 and TRBJ2-3 genes, is ETGVTQSPTHLIKTRGQQVTLRCSSQSGHNTVSWYQQALGQGPQFIFQYYREEENGRGNFPPRFSGLQFPNYSSELNVNALELDDSALYLCASSLGALPGTDTQYFGPGTRLTVL.